This TCR beta chain was identified during a study of T cell changes during pregnancy in multiple sclerosis. Profiled with immunoSEQ multiplex PCR; TCRdb holds only in-frame clones, not every one. This sample has 90,000 to 95,000 clones, with about 94% found just once. The V and J ends lost 2 bases and 0 bases, in that order; junction bases with no gene match: 0. Germline V gene sequence: CDR1 SGHTA, CDR2 FQGNSA. The CDR3 covers 15 residues. This clone showed up just once. The chain is built from TRBV7-2 and TRBJ2-7; 11 bases are a match to TRBD2. The input for sequencing was peripheral blood, taken in the third trimester of pregnancy. The source of this sequence is a female donor with multiple sclerosis, enrolled in a pregnancy study. The CDR3 reads CASSLTSGSSYEQYF. The CDR3 DNA follows: TGTGCCAGCAGCTTAACTAGCGGGAGCTCCTACGAGCAGTACTTC.